This section outlines one T cell receptor (beta chain) sequence together with its context. Its cognate antigen has yet to be identified. Base quality data are lacking; no much larger clone is found one base away. Genomic DNA underwent TCRB CDR3 sequencing using the immunoSEQ assay. The original pipeline was this. Patient CD8+ clones larger than 1% were compared against published virus-specific TCRB sequences, and only a few matched. The analyses included only productive TCRB rearrangements. Clonality was calculated as a Shannon entropy-based productive clonality index, and a clone was defined by a unique TCRB CDR3 sequence. To calculate repertoire overlap between two samples, the template counts of each clone were considered relative to each sample's total templates. A correlation with a Spearman r of over 0.55 was found between V-gene usage by flow cytometry and V-gene usage by TCRB sequencing. Sourced from immuneACCESS, this table was stored by TCRdb with only in-frame sequences that have V and J called. A share of the clones is absent; for the studies checked, an unresolved V gene accounts for under half, and the remainder has no known explanation. That table is the source of V, J and clone size, and D and trimming were worked out from the DNA. The table for this sample lists roughly 13,000 clones; more than 75% of them were counted only once. Less than 30% of the sample belongs to the ten largest clones.

Unmatched junction bases come to 2, with V trimmed by 2 bases and J by 3 bases. CDR1 and CDR2 are read off the germline V gene as MNHEY and SVGAGI. Measured from the cysteine to the phenylalanine, the CDR3 is 14 residues long. Left in the record is the CDR3 DNA by itself, 42 bases read in frame from the first base. Flow cytometry confirmed the purity of CD4+ and CD8+ cells that had been isolated by positive magnetic bead selection on an AutoMACS. Initial screening for clonal expansions relied on flow cytometry with a TCR V beta antibody panel, after which sorted CD8+ fractions underwent TCRB deep sequencing for characterization. Isolation of peripheral blood mononuclear cells was done through Ficoll-Paque PLUS density gradient separation. Using Nucleospin Tissue or Tissue XS kits, DNA was extracted from CD4-enriched, CD8-enriched or PBMC samples, with quantification by a Qubit 2.0 fluorometer. This sample is drawn from a study of somatic mutations in cytotoxic T cells in rheumatoid arthritis (dated by TCRdb to between 2016 and 2019). As for the study more broadly: Right after diagnosis and prior to the start of any treatment, more than 25 ml EDTA of peripheral blood was drawn from patients. In newly diagnosed rheumatoid arthritis without treatment, the study examined if expanded CD8+ T-cell clones harbor somatic mutations, relying on TCRB deep sequencing to characterize clonality. Patients and controls did not essentially differ in median age, which was nearly identical between the groups. TCRB deep sequencing covered 65 patients with rheumatoid arthritis along with about 20 healthy controls. Some V beta antibody-stained T-cell populations were flow-sorted on a FACSAria II or Sony SH800 at nearly 100% purity, and sorted V beta1+ cells also underwent TCRB sequencing. Paper-wide results and their limitations: It was unknown which antigens the expanded CD8+ clones targeted, and their absence from virus-specific databases did not exclude viral specificity. CD8+ T-cell clonality in rheumatoid arthritis patients was not significantly different from that in age-matched healthy controls. An increase of CD8+ clonality with age was seen in patients (Spearman r ~ 0.47) but not in healthy controls. In about an eighth of the roughly 65 patients, more than 20% of CD8+ cells belonged to the largest CD8+ clone, while several identical CD8+ TCRB sequences were shared between blood and synovial fluid. No adjustment for multiple comparisons was made for the slight TRBV07 underrepresentation in patients.

Source material: CD8+ T cells sorted from blood. The TCR comes from an adult with rheumatoid arthritis. The sequence links TRBV6-5 to TRBJ1-1, with 8 junctional bases fitting TRBD1. The CDR3 in this case is CASSYAQGDTEAFF. The nucleotide sequence is TGTGCCAGCAGTTACGCACAGGGGGACACTGAAGCTTTCTTT.